This TCR beta chain was sequenced during a study of blood T cells in healthy people across ages. The wider study: About one barcoded beta molecule per two T cells was the capture yield of template switching.

About this clonotype itself: One end of the junction fails to match germline, which may point to a read error.

Combining a sample-barcoded 5' primer with a J-beta primer mix, a second PCR ran for roughly 7 to 11 cycles. TCRdb independently ran MiXCR on the 5' RACE reads; one entry per CDR3 protein. The sample yields 600,000 to 850,000 distinct CDR3 sequences, 20% to 25% seen once. The same sample was also studied in work on T cells of mothers and their children. From that report: Both sample barcodes and 2-4 random nucleotides came from the M1S primer of the second PCR. Related and unrelated pairs show similar thymic shaping of TCR recombination output. Unrelated mother-child pairs always had slightly, but never significantly, lower normalized overlap than related pairs.

This receptor was identified in a boy younger than 18 in good health. The material sequenced was blood.

The DNA for the CDR3 is TGTGCCCGCAGCGTCCGGGACGCTGAAGCTTTCTTT. Its protein is CARSVRDAEAFF. V is TRBV9 and J is TRBJ1-1; tentative D call: TRBD1 (5 bases). Germline values: CDR1 SGDLS, CDR2 YYNGEE. The CDR3 runs 12 residues.